The following is a TCR beta chain sequence with its context. V lost 8 bases and J lost 3; bases outside the gene matches: 3. The CDR3 extends over 14 amino acids. Germline assignment: CDR1 MNHEY and CDR2 SVGAGI. This record comes from a study of blood T cell repertoires in COVID-19. Study-wide background: COVID-19 samples collected from the United States, Italy and Spain covered acute and convalescent phases.

Assay: immunoSEQ multiplex PCR; the TCRdb copy retains only in-frame clones and omits some. The sample yields some 390,000 clones, approximately 89% seen once. Those enrolled in Seattle joined during active infection and were followed longitudinally afterward. The TCR sequence derives from a woman in her sixties or seventies with COVID-19, enrolled during active disease. The chain is built from TRBV6-5 and TRBJ2-2; 10 bases map to TRBD2. The specimen was peripheral blood. CDR3 bases: TGTGCCAGCGCCGGGACTAGCGACACCGGGGAGCTGTTTTTT. Amino acids: CASAGTSDTGELFF.